Below, one TCR beta chain is given with its context. Grouping used clinical history reported by participants in a survey and questionnaire. Two consecutive negative NP/OP PCR tests, clearance, or resolved symptoms defined Cohort 3 recovery. This sample is part of a study of blood T cell repertoires in COVID-19. In the study overall: Sites in the United States, Italy and Spain provided acute and convalescent COVID-19 samples.

Germline V gene sequence: CDR1 GTSNPN, CDR2 SVGIG (reference sequence). The CDR3 totals 13 residues. V lost 4 bases and J lost 4; bases outside the gene matches: 3. Measured with immunoSEQ multiplex PCR; TCRdb has only the in-frame clones, and not every one. The table lists about 250,000 clones, around 86% of them singletons. The source of this sequence is a man between 40 and 49 years old who had recovered from COVID-19. Sequencing used PBMCs or T cells enriched from blood (not recorded which). The V gene is TRBV30, the J gene TRBJ2-7; 11 bases align to TRBD1. This chain's CDR3 is CAWTGQGVYEQYF. Here the CDR3 DNA reads TGTGCCTGGACGGGACAGGGGGTTTACGAGCAGTACTTC.